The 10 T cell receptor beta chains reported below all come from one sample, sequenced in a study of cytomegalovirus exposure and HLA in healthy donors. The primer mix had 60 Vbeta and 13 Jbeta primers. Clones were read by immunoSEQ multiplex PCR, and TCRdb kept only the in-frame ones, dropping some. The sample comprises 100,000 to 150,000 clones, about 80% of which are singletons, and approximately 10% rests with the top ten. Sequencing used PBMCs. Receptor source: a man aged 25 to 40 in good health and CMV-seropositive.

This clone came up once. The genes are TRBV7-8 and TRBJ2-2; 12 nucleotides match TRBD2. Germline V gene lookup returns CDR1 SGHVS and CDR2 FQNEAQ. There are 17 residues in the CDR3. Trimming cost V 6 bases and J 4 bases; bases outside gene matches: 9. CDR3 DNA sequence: TGTGCCAGCAGTTCTAGAGCTAGCGGGAGGGCCACCGGGGAGCTGTTTTTT. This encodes CASSSRASGRATGELFF.

The CDR3 nucleotides read TGTGCCAGCAGCTTAGTGGGTCTAGCGGGGACCTCCTACGAGCAGTACTTC. Its translation is CASSLVGLAGTSYEQYF. The chain recombines TRBV7-2 with TRBJ2-7; 9 nucleotides match TRBD2. Unmatched junction bases numbered 7, after V lost 1 base and J lost 0 bases. From germline, CDR1 is SGHTA and CDR2 FQGNSA. This CDR3 has 17 residues.

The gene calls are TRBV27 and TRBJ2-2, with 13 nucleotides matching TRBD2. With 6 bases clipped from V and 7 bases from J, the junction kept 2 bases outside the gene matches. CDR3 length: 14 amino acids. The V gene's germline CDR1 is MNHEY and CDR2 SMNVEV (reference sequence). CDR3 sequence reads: CASRWTSGSGELFF. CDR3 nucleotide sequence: TGTGCCAGCAGGTGGACTAGCGGGAGCGGGGAGCTGTTTTTT.

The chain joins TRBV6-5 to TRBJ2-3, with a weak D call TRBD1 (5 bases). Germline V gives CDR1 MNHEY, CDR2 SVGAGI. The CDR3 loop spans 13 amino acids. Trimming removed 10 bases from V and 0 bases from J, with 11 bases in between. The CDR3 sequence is CATYRGSTDTQYF. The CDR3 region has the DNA TGTGCCACCTATAGGGGTAGCACAGATACGCAGTATTTT.

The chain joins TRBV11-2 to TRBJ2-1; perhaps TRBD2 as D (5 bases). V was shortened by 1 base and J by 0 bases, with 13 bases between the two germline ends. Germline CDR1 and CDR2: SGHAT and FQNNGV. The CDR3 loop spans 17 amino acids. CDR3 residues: CASSLVRTSPSYNEQFF. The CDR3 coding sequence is TGTGCCAGCAGCTTAGTAAGGACTTCCCCCTCCTACAATGAGCAGTTCTTC.

The CDR3 bases are TGCGCCAGCAGCCACCCGGGACAGGTTGAAGCTTTCTTT. This sequence encodes CASSHPGQVEAFF. This chain joins TRBV4-1 and TRBJ1-1; TRBD1 matches at 8 bases. The germline CDR1 and CDR2 sequences are MGHRA and YSYEKL. CDR3 length: 13 amino acids. The V segment lost 3 bases and the J segment 7 bases; nucleotides outside the gene matches: 4.

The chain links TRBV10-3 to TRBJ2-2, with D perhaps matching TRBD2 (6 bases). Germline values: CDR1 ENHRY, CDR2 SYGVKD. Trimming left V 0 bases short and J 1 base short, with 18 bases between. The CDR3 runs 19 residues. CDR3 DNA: TGTGCCATCAGTGAGTCGGGTCCTTTGCGGGAACTGAACACCGGGGAGCTGTTTTTT. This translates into CAISESGPLRELNTGELFF.

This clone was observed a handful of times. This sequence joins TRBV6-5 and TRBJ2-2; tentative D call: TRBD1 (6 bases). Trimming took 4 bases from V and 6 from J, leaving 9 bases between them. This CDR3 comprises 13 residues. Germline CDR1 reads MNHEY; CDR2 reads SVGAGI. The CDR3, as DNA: TGTGCCAGCAGTTCGACAGGATCCGGGGAGCTGTTTTTT. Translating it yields CASSSTGSGELFF.

The CDR3 reads CASSLQGLAGVTGHTDTQYF. The CDR3 nucleotides are TGTGCCAGCAGTCTTCAAGGACTAGCGGGAGTGACGGGTCACACAGATACGCAGTATTTT. V and J are TRBV7-3 and TRBJ2-3; 13 bases are shared with TRBD2. Germline trimming cut 6 bases from V and 2 bases from J; bases unmatched to any gene: 17. CDR1 is SGHTA, CDR2 FQGTGA, per germline. The CDR3 sequence is 20 residues long.

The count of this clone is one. CDR3 sequence: CASSLGPRAGASYEQYF. The CDR3 region has the DNA TGTGCCAGCAGCTTAGGACCCCGCGCGGGAGCCTCCTACGAGCAGTACTTC. The chain uses TRBV7-6 and TRBJ2-7; TRBD2 matches at 7 bases. The junction had 9 bases not matched to a gene; V was cut back by 1 base and J by 0 bases. There are 17 residues in the CDR3. Germline V gene data show CDR1 as SGHVS and CDR2 as FNYEAQ.